This section outlines one T cell receptor beta chain sequence together with its context. This receptor's antigen is unknown. No base-level quality is on record; no much larger clone is a single base apart. These data originate in a study of CD4 T cells in relation to SARS-CoV-2 and coronaviruses (dated by TCRdb to the early 2020s). About the full investigation: Using patient-derived lymphoblastoid cell lines, the shared crossreactive spike epitopes were mapped to their HLA restriction. At the level of individual TCR clonotypes, the study evaluated whether memory CD4+ T cells crossreact between the spike proteins of SARS-CoV-2 and those of common cold coronaviruses. The Adaptive Biotechnologies TCR-sequencing kit was used to sequence samples from three pre-COVID donors and the naive versus memory experiments, whereas other data were Illumina-based. A different TCR-beta assay, based on Illumina, was used to sequence expansion assays from other donors in the study. Results the study describes overall, beyond this receptor: Crossreactive clones showed significantly weaker SARS-CoV-2-driven expansion than monoreactive clones, consistent with antigenic imprinting. The study was limited by small numbers of patients and tested TCRs. No donor contributed both pre-pandemic and post-infection samples, which limited tracing the source of pre-existing responses. In around two thirds of donors, memory CD4+ clonotypes turned up that crossrecognized SARS-CoV-2 and at least one common cold coronavirus spike. Because the crossreactivity analysis focused on spike protein, crossreactivity against other viral proteins was not assessed. Sequencing naive versus memory cells indicated that the assay picks up memory recall responses, not primary responses primed during culture.

The V and J ends are trimmed by 4 bases and 6 bases, leaving 16 bases between them. The germline V gene encodes CDR1 MNHEY and CDR2 SMNVEV (reference sequence). The CDR3 covers 15 residues, taking in both the cysteine and the phenylalanine. The only DNA kept is the CDR3, 45 bases in frame from the first base. Uncultured naive and memory CD4+ T cell DNA received deep-resolution immunoSEQ TCR-beta sequencing. From the authors' description of their analysis: During preprocessing, nonproductive sequences were removed, as were CDR3s that did not start with C, did not end with F or W, or were shorter than 7 amino acids. Cultured and uncultured naive and memory CD4+ repertoires were searched for previously identified spike- and CEF-reactive CDR3s. After three terminal residues were trimmed from each end, CDR3 homology was quantified as pairwise Levenshtein distance using the stringdist R package. Not all clones reach the TCRdb copy of this immuneACCESS table, which keeps in-frame sequences only. Checked studies attribute under half of the gap to unresolved V genes and leave the rest unexplained. Clone size and the V and J calls come from that table; the DNA yielded D and trimming. The table for this sample lists about 59,000 clones; about nine tenths of them were counted only once. The top ten hold 1.3% to 1.5% of the sample.

CD4+ T cells from unexposed donors were collected before the COVID-19 pandemic (2011-2018). Naive and memory CD4+ T cells were separated from cryopreserved PBMCs through CD4 enrichment, which was followed by EasySep naive CD4+ T cell enrichment. Leukapheresis product for the unexposed donors was bought commercially. Ficoll-Paque PLUS gradient centrifugation was used to isolate PBMCs from either whole blood or leukapheresis product. PBMCs were either cryopreserved at -140°C or used fresh in the expansion assay. The QIAamp Micro DNA Kit was used to extract genomic DNA from the CD4+ T cells. The chain couples TRBV27 to TRBJ1-5, and the D gene may be TRBD1, 6 bases matching. Specimen: memory CD4+ T cells from PBMCs. This specimen's cell subset or site label, interpreted: memory (non-naive) CD4+ T cells. This TCR came from a human donor in good health. Here the CDR3 is given as CASSSLKGGGQPQHF. DNA sequence: TGTGCCAGCAGTTCCTTGAAGGGGGGAGGTCAGCCCCAGCATTTT.